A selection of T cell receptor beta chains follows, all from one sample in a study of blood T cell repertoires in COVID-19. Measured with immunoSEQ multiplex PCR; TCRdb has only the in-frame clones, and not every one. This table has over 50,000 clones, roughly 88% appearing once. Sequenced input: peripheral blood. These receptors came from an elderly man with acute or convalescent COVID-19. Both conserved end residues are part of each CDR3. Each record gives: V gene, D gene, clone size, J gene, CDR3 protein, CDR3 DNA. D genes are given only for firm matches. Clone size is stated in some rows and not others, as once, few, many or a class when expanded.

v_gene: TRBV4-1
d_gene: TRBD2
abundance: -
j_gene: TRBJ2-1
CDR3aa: CASSPSGGGLGEQFF
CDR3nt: TGCGCCAGCAGCCCTTCGGGGGGGGGCCTAGGTGAGCAGTTCTTC

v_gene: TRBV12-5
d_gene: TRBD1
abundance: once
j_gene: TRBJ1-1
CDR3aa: CASRWTGEAFF
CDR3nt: TGTGCTAGTCGGTGGACAGGGGAAGCTTTCTTT

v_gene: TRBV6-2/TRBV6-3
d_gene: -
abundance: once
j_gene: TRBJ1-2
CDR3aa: CASSVPPGVPYYGYTF
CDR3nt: TGTGCCAGCAGTGTACCTCCCGGGGTACCGTACTATGGCTACACCTTC

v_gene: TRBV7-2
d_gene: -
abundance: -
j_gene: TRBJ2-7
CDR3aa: CASSLLALSYEQYF
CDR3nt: TGTGCCAGCAGCTTACTAGCGTTGTCCTACGAGCAGTACTTC

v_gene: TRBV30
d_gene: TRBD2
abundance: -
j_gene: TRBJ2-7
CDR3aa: CAWGFGGEAYEQYF
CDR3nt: TGTGCCTGGGGGTTTGGGGGGGAAGCCTACGAGCAGTACTTC

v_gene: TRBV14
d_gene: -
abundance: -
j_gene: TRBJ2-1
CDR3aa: CASSQDFDNEQFF
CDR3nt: TGTGCCAGCAGCCAAGATTTCGACAATGAGCAGTTCTTC

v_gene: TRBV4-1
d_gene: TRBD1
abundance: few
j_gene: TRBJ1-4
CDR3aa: CASSQDPTGKLFF
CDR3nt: TGCGCCAGCAGCCAAGACCCGACAGGGAAACTGTTTTTT

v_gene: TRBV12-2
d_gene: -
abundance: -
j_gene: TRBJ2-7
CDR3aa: CASRFTGNRYEQYF
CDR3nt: TGTGCAAGTCGCTTTACAGGGAATCGGTACGAGCAGTACTTC

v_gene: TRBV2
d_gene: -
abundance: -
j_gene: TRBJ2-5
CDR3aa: CASRPRDFQETQYF
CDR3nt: TGTGCCAGCAGGCCACGGGATTTCCAAGAGACCCAGTACTTC

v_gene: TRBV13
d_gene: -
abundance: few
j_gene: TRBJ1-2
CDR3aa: CASSLGRVGAGYTF
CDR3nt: TGTGCCAGCAGCTTAGGCCGAGTAGGGGCGGGCTACACCTTC

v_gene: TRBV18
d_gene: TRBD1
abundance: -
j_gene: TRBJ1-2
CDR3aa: CASSRTGGDYGYTF
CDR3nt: TGTGCCAGCTCACGTACAGGGGGCGACTATGGCTACACCTTC

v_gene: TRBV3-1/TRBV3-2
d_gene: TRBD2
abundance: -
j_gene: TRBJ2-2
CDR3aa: CASSGSGGSRTGELFF
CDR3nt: TGTGCCAGCAGCGGTAGCGGGGGAAGTCGCACCGGGGAGCTGTTTTTT

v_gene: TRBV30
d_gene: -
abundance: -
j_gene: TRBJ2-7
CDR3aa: CAWRNWGSSYEQYF
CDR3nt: TGTGCCTGGAGAAACTGGGGCAGCTCCTACGAGCAGTACTTC

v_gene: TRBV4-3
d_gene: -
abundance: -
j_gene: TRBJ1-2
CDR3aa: CASSQDAPPRVNYGYTF
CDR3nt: TGCGCCAGCAGCCAAGATGCGCCCCCGAGGGTAAACTATGGCTACACCTTC

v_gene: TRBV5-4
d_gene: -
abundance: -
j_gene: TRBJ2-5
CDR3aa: CASSLAGVQETQYF
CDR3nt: TGTGCCAGCAGCTTGGCAGGGGTCCAAGAGACCCAGTACTTC

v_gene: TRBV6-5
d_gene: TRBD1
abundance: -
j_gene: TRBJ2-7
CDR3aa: CASSYPGTGVYEQYF
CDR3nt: TGTGCCAGCAGTTACCCCGGGACAGGGGTCTACGAGCAGTACTTC

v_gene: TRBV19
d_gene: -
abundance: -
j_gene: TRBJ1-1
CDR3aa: CASMRRQATNTEAFF
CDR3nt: TGTGCCAGTATGAGAAGACAGGCGACGAACACTGAAGCTTTCTTT

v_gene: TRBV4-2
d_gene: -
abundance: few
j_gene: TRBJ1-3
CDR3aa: CASSQDYSGNTIYF
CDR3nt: TGTGCCAGCAGCCAAGACTACTCTGGAAACACCATATATTTT

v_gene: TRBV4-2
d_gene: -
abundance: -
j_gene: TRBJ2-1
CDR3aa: CASSQEQAPYNEQFF
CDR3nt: TGTGCCAGCAGCCAAGAGCAAGCGCCCTACAATGAGCAGTTCTTC

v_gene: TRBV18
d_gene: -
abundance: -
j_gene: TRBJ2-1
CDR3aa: CASSPVEGEQFF
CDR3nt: TGTGCCAGCTCACCAGTTGAGGGTGAGCAGTTCTTC

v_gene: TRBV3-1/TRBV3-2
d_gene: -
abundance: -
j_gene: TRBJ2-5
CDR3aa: CASSLLQETQYF
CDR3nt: TGTGCCAGCAGCCTCCTACAGGAGACCCAGTACTTC

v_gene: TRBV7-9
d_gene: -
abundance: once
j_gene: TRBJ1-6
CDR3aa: CAILGGQKSSYNSPLHF
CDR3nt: TGTGCCATCCTTGGTGGACAGAAAAGCTCCTATAATTCACCCCTCCACTTT

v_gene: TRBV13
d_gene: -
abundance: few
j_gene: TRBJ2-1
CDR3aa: CASSSQGGHYNEQFF
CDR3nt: TGTGCCAGCAGCTCCCAAGGCGGGCACTACAATGAGCAGTTCTTC

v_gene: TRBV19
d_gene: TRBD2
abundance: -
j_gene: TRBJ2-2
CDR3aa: CASRVGRGARTGELFF
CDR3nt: TGTGCCAGTAGGGTAGGGCGGGGGGCCCGGACCGGGGAGCTGTTTTTT

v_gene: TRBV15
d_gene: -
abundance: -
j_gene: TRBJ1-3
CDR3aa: CATSRGTSGNTIYF
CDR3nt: TGTGCCACCAGCAGGGGGACTTCTGGAAACACCATATATTTT

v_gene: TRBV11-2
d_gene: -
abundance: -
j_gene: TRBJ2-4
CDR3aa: CASSPRLIRTKNIQYF
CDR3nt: TGTGCCAGCAGCCCACGACTGATCCGCACCAAAAACATTCAGTACTTC

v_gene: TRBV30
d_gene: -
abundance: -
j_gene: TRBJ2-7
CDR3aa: CAWSVTAPYEQYF
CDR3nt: TGTGCCTGGAGTGTTACAGCACCTTACGAGCAGTACTTC

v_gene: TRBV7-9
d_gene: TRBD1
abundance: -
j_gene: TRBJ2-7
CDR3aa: CASSQSGTAYEQYF
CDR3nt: TGTGCCAGCAGCCAGAGTGGGACAGCCTACGAGCAGTACTTC

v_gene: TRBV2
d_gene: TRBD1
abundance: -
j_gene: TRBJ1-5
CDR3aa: CASSSTGGEGNQPQHF
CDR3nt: TGTGCCAGCAGTTCGACAGGGGGCGAGGGCAATCAGCCCCAGCATTTT

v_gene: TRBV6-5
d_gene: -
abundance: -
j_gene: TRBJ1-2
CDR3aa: CASSYNSNYGYTF
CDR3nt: TGTGCCAGCAGTTATAACAGTAACTATGGCTACACCTTC

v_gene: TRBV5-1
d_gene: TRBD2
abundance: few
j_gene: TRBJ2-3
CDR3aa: CASSSGLAGGPGTDTQYF
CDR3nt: TGCGCCAGCAGCTCGGGACTAGCGGGGGGGCCGGGCACAGATACGCAGTATTTT

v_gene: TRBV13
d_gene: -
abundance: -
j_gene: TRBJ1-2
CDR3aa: CASSLRGISYGYTF
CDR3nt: TGTGCCAGCAGCTTACGGGGGATCAGCTATGGCTACACCTTC

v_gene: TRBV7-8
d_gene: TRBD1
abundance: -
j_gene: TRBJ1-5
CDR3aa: CASSSGQGNQPQHF
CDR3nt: TGTGCCAGCAGCTCTGGACAGGGGAATCAGCCCCAGCATTTT

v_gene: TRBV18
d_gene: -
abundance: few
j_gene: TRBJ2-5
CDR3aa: CASSPAGETQYF
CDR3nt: TGTGCCAGCTCACCGGCCGGGGAGACCCAGTACTTC

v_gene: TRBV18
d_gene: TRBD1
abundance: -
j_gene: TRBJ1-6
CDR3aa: CASSPTGSGMNSPLHF
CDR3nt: TGTGCCAGCTCACCGACAGGGTCCGGTATGAATTCACCCCTCCACTTT

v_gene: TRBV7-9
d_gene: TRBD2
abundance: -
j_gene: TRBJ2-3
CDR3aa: CASSSIAGAGGDTQYF
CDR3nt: TGTGCCAGCAGCTCCATAGCGGGGGCTGGCGGAGATACGCAGTATTTT

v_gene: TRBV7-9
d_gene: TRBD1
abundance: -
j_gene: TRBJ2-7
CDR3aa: CASSISTGGSYEQYF
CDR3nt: TGTGCCAGCAGCATCTCGACAGGGGGGTCCTACGAGCAGTACTTC

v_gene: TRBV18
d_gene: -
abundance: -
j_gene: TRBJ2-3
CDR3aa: CASSPQRTGGTDTQYF
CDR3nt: TGTGCCAGCTCACCACAAAGAACAGGAGGGACAGATACGCAGTATTTT

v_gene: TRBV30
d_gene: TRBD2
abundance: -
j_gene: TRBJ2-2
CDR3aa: CAWSVGTSGTGELFF
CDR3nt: TGTGCCTGGAGTGTGGGGACTAGCGGGACCGGGGAGCTGTTTTTT

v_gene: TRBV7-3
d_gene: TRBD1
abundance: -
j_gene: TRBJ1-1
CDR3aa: CASSPTGGTEAFF
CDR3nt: TGTGCCAGCAGCCCGACAGGGGGCACTGAAGCTTTCTTT

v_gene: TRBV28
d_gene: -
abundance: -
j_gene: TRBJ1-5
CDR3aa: CASSPRGYGNQPQHF
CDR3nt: TGTGCCAGCAGTCCCCGGGGGTACGGCAATCAGCCCCAGCATTTT

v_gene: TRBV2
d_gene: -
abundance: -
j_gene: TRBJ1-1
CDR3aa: CASTLHDLNTEAFF
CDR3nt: TGTGCCAGCACCCTACACGACTTGAACACTGAAGCTTTCTTT

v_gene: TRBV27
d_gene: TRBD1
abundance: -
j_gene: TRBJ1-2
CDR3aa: CASSLSPSGTGTHGYTF
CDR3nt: TGTGCCAGCAGTTTATCGCCCTCGGGGACAGGGACCCATGGCTACACCTTC

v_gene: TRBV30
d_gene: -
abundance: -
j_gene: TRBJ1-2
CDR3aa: CAWSKPGAVGDYGYTF
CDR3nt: TGTGCCTGGAGTAAGCCAGGGGCCGTAGGGGACTATGGCTACACCTTC

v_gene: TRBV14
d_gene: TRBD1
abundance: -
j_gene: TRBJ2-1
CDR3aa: CASSPPGQGTYNEQFF
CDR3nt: TGTGCCAGCAGCCCACCGGGACAGGGGACTTACAATGAGCAGTTCTTC

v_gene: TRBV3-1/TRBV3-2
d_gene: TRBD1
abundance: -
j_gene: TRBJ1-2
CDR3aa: CASSQAGAGGSGYTF
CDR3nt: TGTGCCAGCAGCCAAGCGGGGGCAGGGGGGAGCGGCTACACCTTC

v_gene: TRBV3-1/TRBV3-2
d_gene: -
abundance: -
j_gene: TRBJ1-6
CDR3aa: CASSPDNSPLHF
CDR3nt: TGTGCCAGCAGCCCTGATAATTCACCCCTCCACTTT